Here is one T cell receptor beta chain with its context. The sample originates from a study of blood T cells in healthy people across ages. J gave up 7 bases and V 0 bases, and 12 bases lay outside the gene matches. CDR1 LGHNA and CDR2 YSLEER come from the germline V gene. The CDR3 has 17 amino acids. Primers used in a second PCR of roughly 6 to 11 cycles were a sample-barcoded 5' primer and a J-beta primer mix. One entry per CDR3 protein results from TCRdb running MiXCR on the 5' RACE reads. The data contain 1.5 million to 1.8 million distinct CDR3 sequences, roughly 43% of them singletons. Sequencing used blood. The source is a woman younger than 35 in good health. The chain links TRBV4-3 to TRBJ2-4; 7 bases are a match to TRBD2. This chain's CDR3 is CASSQDLSSGPENIQYF. Written as DNA, the CDR3 is TGCGCCAGCAGCCAAGATCTGAGTAGCGGGCCTGAGAACATTCAGTACTTC.